The rows below give T cell receptor beta chains drawn from one sample of a study of primary melanoma T cells and metastatic recurrence. The table came from immunoSEQ multiplex PCR; TCRdb's copy has only in-frame clones and leaves some out. The sample has about 700 clones, more than 65% seen once. Sequencing input: melanoma tumor tissue. All receptors derive from a human donor with melanoma. Both conserved end residues are part of each CDR3. A D gene is named only where the DNA matches it firmly. Not every row has a clone size; where given, it reads once, few, many or a size class.

CDR3aa,CDR3nt,abundance,j_gene,v_gene,d_gene
CASSDFGTGELFF,TGTGCCAGCAGTGATTTTGGAACCGGGGAGCTGTTTTTT,NA,TRBJ2-2,TRBV9,NA
CASSADTQIAKNIQYF,TGTGCCAGCAGTGCGGACACTCAGATAGCCAAAAACATTCAGTACTTC,few,TRBJ2-4,TRBV6-8,NA
CASSTGTSGYNEQFF,TGTGCCAGCAGTACCGGGACTAGCGGATACAATGAGCAGTTCTTC,NA,TRBJ2-1,TRBV6-8,TRBD2
CASSLTGAGAQHF,TGCGCCAGCAGCCTGACTGGGGCAGGGGCACAGCATTTT,NA,TRBJ1-5,TRBV23-1,NA
CATRSPGLPTQYF,TGTGCCACCCGATCTCCGGGACTGCCGACACAGTACTTC,NA,TRBJ2-5,TRBV19,NA
CASGLDTDYSPLHF,TGTGCTAGTGGTTTGGACACGGACTATTCACCCCTCCACTTT,NA,TRBJ1-6,TRBV12-5,NA
CATSSKTGVNTQYF,TGTGCCACCAGCAGCAAAACAGGGGTAAATACGCAGTATTTT,NA,TRBJ2-3,TRBV15,TRBD1
CASSPLYRDGSRIEAFF,TGTGCCAGCTCACCACTCTATCGAGACGGAAGCAGAATTGAAGCTTTCTTT,NA,TRBJ1-1,TRBV18,NA
CASAGGQGTYEQYF,TGTGCCAGTGCGGGGGGACAGGGGACCTACGAGCAGTACTTC,NA,TRBJ2-7,TRBV19,TRBD1
CASSQEGQGYGAFF,TGTGCCAGCAGCCAAGAGGGACAGGGGTATGGGGCTTTCTTT,NA,TRBJ1-1,TRBV14,TRBD1
CATRQDRGQFNEQFF,TGTGCCACCAGACAAGACAGGGGGCAGTTCAATGAGCAGTTCTTC,NA,TRBJ2-1,TRBV15,TRBD1
CASSGTATDTQYF,TGTGCCAGCAGTGGGACAGCTACAGATACGCAGTATTTT,NA,TRBJ2-3,TRBV25-1,NA
CASSFVLAAYEQYF,TGTGCCAGCAGTTTCGTTTTGGCAGCCTACGAGCAGTACTTC,NA,TRBJ2-7,TRBV9,NA
CASRAHGSGAGNTIYF,TGTGCCAGCAGGGCCCATGGGTCAGGGGCTGGAAACACCATATATTTT,NA,TRBJ1-3,TRBV6-8,NA
CASSNHRGLGAFF,TGTGCCAGCAGTAACCATAGGGGGCTAGGGGCTTTCTTT,NA,TRBJ1-1,TRBV25-1,TRBD1
CASSLTRGREKLFF,TGTGCCAGCAGCTTAACCAGGGGGCGTGAAAAACTGTTTTTT,NA,TRBJ1-4,TRBV7-6,TRBD1
CASSETQGSYGYTF,TGCGCCAGCAGTGAGACACAGGGATCTTATGGCTACACCTTC,NA,TRBJ1-2,TRBV10-2,NA
CASSLDPSGSSYEQYF,TGTGCCAGCAGCTTGGATCCGAGCGGCAGCTCCTACGAGCAGTACTTC,NA,TRBJ2-7,TRBV7-6,NA
CASSPEAGTGGLSEYF,TGTGCCAGCAGTCCTGAGGCTGGGACAGGGGGCCTCTCGGAGTACTTC,once,TRBJ2-7,TRBV27,TRBD1
CASSYSRGGRDTQYF,TGTGCCAGCAGTTACTCTCGGGGGGGCAGGGATACGCAGTATTTT,NA,TRBJ2-3,TRBV6-8,TRBD2
CASTPGQANTGELFF,TGTGCCAGTACCCCCGGACAGGCGAACACCGGGGAGCTGTTTTTT,NA,TRBJ2-2,TRBV19,TRBD1
CASSRGDLTGAHEQYF,TGTGCCAGCAGCCGGGGGGATTTGACAGGGGCCCACGAGCAGTACTTC,NA,TRBJ2-7,TRBV6-8,NA
CASSLGGQGMETQYF,TGTGCCAGCAGCTTAGGAGGACAAGGGATGGAGACCCAGTACTTC,NA,TRBJ2-5,TRBV11-3,NA
CASSPTGITYEQYF,TGTGCCAGCTCACCGACAGGGATAACCTACGAGCAGTACTTC,NA,TRBJ2-7,TRBV18,TRBD1
CASRRTSGGETQYF,TGTGCCAGCAGGCGGACTAGCGGGGGTGAGACCCAGTACTTC,NA,TRBJ2-5,TRBV28,TRBD2
CASSQWGYMDTEAFF,TGTGCCAGCAGCCAATGGGGGTACATGGACACTGAAGCTTTCTTT,NA,TRBJ1-1,TRBV16,NA
CASSAQGYGYTF,TGTGCCAGCAGTGCACAGGGGTATGGCTACACCTTC,NA,TRBJ1-2,TRBV6-8,TRBD1
CASSIGHSGGVHQETQYF,TGTGCCAGTAGTATAGGCCATTCGGGGGGAGTTCACCAAGAGACCCAGTACTTC,NA,TRBJ2-5,TRBV19,TRBD2
CASSLRETGGGNEQFF,TGTGCCAGCAGCCTAAGGGAGACAGGGGGTGGGAATGAGCAGTTCTTC,large,TRBJ2-1,TRBV11-3,TRBD1
CASSWTGVGDTQYF,TGCGCCAGCAGCTGGACAGGGGTAGGAGATACGCAGTATTTT,hyperexpanded,TRBJ2-3,TRBV5-1,TRBD1
CASSRTGGDTQYF,TGCGCCAGCAGCCGAACAGGGGGAGATACGCAGTATTTT,NA,TRBJ2-3,TRBV23-1,TRBD1
CASSLGGSHETQYF,TGTGCCAGCAGCTTAGGTGGGTCGCATGAGACCCAGTACTTC,NA,TRBJ2-5,TRBV11-3,NA
CASSPTGTGTSPLHF,TGTGCCAGTAGCCCTACCGGGACAGGGACTTCACCCCTCCACTTT,NA,TRBJ1-6,TRBV19,TRBD1
CASSLGWGGYTF,TGTGCCAGCAGTCTTGGGTGGGGCGGCTACACCTTC,NA,TRBJ1-2,TRBV25-1,NA
CASSPSTADNTEAFF,TGTGCCAGCTCACCTTCGACAGCGGATAACACTGAAGCTTTCTTT,NA,TRBJ1-1,TRBV18,NA
CASSLWAGGLTEKLFF,TGTGCCAGCAGCTTGTGGGCAGGGGGCCTGACTGAAAAACTGTTTTTT,NA,TRBJ1-4,TRBV7-7,TRBD1
CAGRGAYEQYF,TGTGCCGGCCGGGGGGCCTACGAGCAGTACTTC,NA,TRBJ2-7,TRBV6-7,TRBD2
CASSFYGDQVRDEQFF,TGTGCCAGCAGCTTTTACGGGGACCAAGTACGGGATGAGCAGTTCTTC,NA,TRBJ2-1,TRBV7-2,NA
CASSRQGYNEQFF,TGTGCCAGCAGTCGACAGGGCTACAATGAGCAGTTCTTC,NA,TRBJ2-1,TRBV7-1,TRBD1
CASSLGQRYTYEQYF,TGTGCCAGCAGCTTAGGACAGAGGTACACGTACGAGCAGTACTTC,NA,TRBJ2-7,TRBV11-3,NA
CASSWESNTGELFF,TGTGCCAGCAGCTGGGAGTCGAACACCGGGGAGCTGTTTTTT,NA,TRBJ2-2,TRBV7-7,NA
CASSHGGGSTDTQYF,TGTGCCAGCAGCCATGGCGGGGGCAGCACAGATACGCAGTATTTT,NA,TRBJ2-3,TRBV16,NA
CASSLAGSSYNEQFF,TGCGCCAGCAGCTTGGCCGGGAGCTCCTACAATGAGCAGTTCTTC,few,TRBJ2-1,TRBV5-1,NA
CASRIGQGIINTEAFF,TGTGCCAGCAGGATTGGACAGGGGATTATAAACACTGAAGCTTTCTTT,few,TRBJ1-1,TRBV11-3,TRBD1